The 21 T cell receptor beta chains listed next were all sequenced from one sample in a study of shared clonotypes between healthy human individuals. Naive CD8 isolation took CD45RO-negative cells positively selected for CCR7 and excluded terminally differentiated effector memory CD45RA+ cells. Assay: immunoSEQ multiplex PCR; the TCRdb copy retains only in-frame clones and omits some. The top ten hold 20% to 25% of the sample, which has more than 600,000 clones, about 90% seen once. Sequencing was carried out using naive CD8+ T cells sorted from blood. Every receptor here comes from a man younger than 40 in good health.

This chain connects TRBV29-1 to TRBJ2-1, with 7 bases that match TRBD1. Germline V CDR1 and CDR2: SQVTM, ANQGSEA. V gave up 4 bases and J gave up 9 bases; unmatched junction bases: 6. This CDR3 has 12 amino acids. The CDR3 loop is CSVVTWTGEQFF. In nucleotides, the CDR3 is TGCAGCGTTGTGACATGGACAGGTGAGCAGTTCTTC.

The V gene is TRBV7-9, the J gene TRBJ2-7, with 11 bases identical to TRBD1. Trimming took 4 bases from V and 6 from J; bases not matched to a gene: 8. The germline gives CDR1 SEHNR, CDR2 FQNEAQ (reference sequence). The length of the CDR3 is 15 residues. CDR3 nucleotides: TGTGCCAGCAGCTCCCGGGGACAGGGGGAATTCGAGCAGTACTTC. This encodes CASSSRGQGEFEQYF. The full variable domain, with the rest looked up from reference TRBV7-9 and TRBJ2-7, is DTGVSQNPRHKITKRGQNVTFRCDPISEHNRLYWYRQTLGQGPEFLTYFQNEAQLEKSRLLSDRFSAERPKGSFSTLEIQRTEQGDSAMYLCASSSRGQGEFEQYFGPGTRLTVT.

V and J are TRBV2 and TRBJ2-4; either TRBD1 or TRBD2 may supply D (5 bases each). Germline-derived CDR1 and CDR2 are SNHLY and FYNNEI. Trimming pared 7 bases from V and 1 base from J, leaving 14 bases between. The CDR3 loop spans 15 amino acids. Here the CDR3 DNA reads TGTGCCAGCATGGACGCCGAGGGGGCCAAAAACATTCAGTACTTC. Protein product: CASMDAEGAKNIQYF.

The DNA of the CDR3 is TGTGCCAGCAGCTCCCTTGTCGATGCCTTAAACACCATATATTTT. This translates into CASSSLVDALNTIYF. The chain employs TRBV11-2 and TRBJ1-3; D remains ambiguous. Germline CDR1 and CDR2: SGHAT and FQNNGV. V was clipped by 4 bases and J by 6 bases, with 16 bases between them. The CDR3 is made up of 15 amino acids.

CDR3: CSVGHRGNEQYF. The DNA of the CDR3 is TGCAGCGTTGGCCACAGGGGGAACGAGCAGTACTTC. The chain carries TRBV29-1 and TRBJ2-7; 8 bases are shared with TRBD1. The CDR3 covers 12 residues. The V gene end was trimmed by 4 bases and the J gene end by 5 bases; junction bases not matched to a gene: 4. Germline V gives CDR1 SQVTM, CDR2 ANQGSEA.

V and J are TRBV30 and TRBJ2-3; no clear D gene. The CDR3 is 13 amino acids. V shed 1 base and J shed 4 bases, with 9 bases lying between them. CDR1 is GTSNPN and CDR2 is SVGIG in the germline V gene (reference sequence). The CDR3 nucleotides read TGTGCCTGGAGTGCCCTTCTGTCAGATACGCAGTATTTT. Translated, it gives CAWSALLSDTQYF. Variable domain in full (rest from reference TRBV30 and TRBJ2-3): SQTIHQWPATLVQPVGSPLSLECTVEGTSNPNLYWYRQAAGRGLQLLFYSVGIGQISSEVPQNLSASRPQDRQFILSSKKLLLSDSGFYLCAWSALLSDTQYFGPGTRLTVL.

The chain employs TRBV6-1 and TRBJ2-2, with 8 bases lining up with TRBD1. Per germline, CDR1 MNHNS and CDR2 SASEGT. The length of the CDR3 is 15 residues. V shed 6 bases and J 1 base; nucleotides not matched to a gene: 4. CDR3 nucleotide sequence: TGTGCCAGCAGGAAGGACAGGGAGAACACCGGGGAGCTGTTTTTT. Protein: CASRKDRENTGELFF.

V and J are TRBV4-1 and TRBJ2-5; D perhaps matches TRBD1 (6 bases). CDR1 and CDR2 (germline): MGHRA, YSYEKL. Trimming took off 2 bases at V and 2 bases at J, with 18 bases between the two ends. There are 17 residues in the CDR3. This chain's CDR3 is CASSQLQPGTFQETQYF. The CDR3 DNA reads as TGCGCCAGCAGCCAACTCCAACCCGGGACATTTCAAGAGACCCAGTACTTC.

The rearrangement uses TRBV6-5 and TRBJ2-1, with 7 bases that match TRBD2. CDR1 MNHEY and CDR2 SVGAGI come from the germline V gene. CDR3 size: 15 residues. Losses at the gene ends were 5 bases for V and 0 bases for J; bases not matched to a gene: 4. In DNA, the CDR3 is TGTGCCAGCAGTCCCTGGGGGGGCTCCTACAATGAGCAGTTCTTC. This gives the protein CASSPWGGSYNEQFF.

This sequence joins TRBV7-9 and TRBJ2-1; D remains unclear. The CDR3 runs to 16 residues. Deletions cut 1 base from V and 1 base from J, with 11 bases between. Germline V lookup: CDR1 SEHNR, CDR2 FQNEAQ (reference sequence). CDR3 sequence reads: CASSLVSGRSYNEQFF. The CDR3 region has the DNA TGTGCCAGCAGCTTAGTGTCCGGACGTTCCTACAATGAGCAGTTCTTC.

This chain connects TRBV27 to TRBJ1-2; 8 bases fit TRBD1. CDR1 and CDR2 from the germline V gene are MNHEY and SMNVEV (reference sequence). This CDR3 has 15 amino acids. J was trimmed by 4 bases and V by 0 bases; bases with no gene match: 4. CDR3 DNA: TGTGCCAGCAGTTTATCAGGGGACAGGCTCTATGGCTACACCTTC. It is translated as CASSLSGDRLYGYTF.

This clone was observed a single time. The chain uses TRBV5-6 and TRBJ2-3; D gene uncertain. V was cut by 0 bases and J by 0 bases, with 5 bases left in between. Germline loops: CDR1 SGHDT, CDR2 YYEEEE. The CDR3 covers 14 residues. The CDR3: CASSLVPSTDTQYF. The CDR3 DNA reads as TGTGCCAGCAGCTTGGTTCCTAGCACAGATACGCAGTATTTT.

This clone was recorded at least ten times. This sequence joins TRBV5-6 and TRBJ1-4, with D perhaps matching TRBD1 (6 bases). Between the trimmed V and J ends, which lost 2 bases and 7 bases, there was a span of 9 bases. Germline CDR1 reads SGHDT; CDR2 reads YYEEEE. CDR3 length equals 13 residues. The CDR3 DNA sequence: TGTGCCAGCAGCTTCGAAGGGGGTGAAAAACTGTTTTTT. Amino acids: CASSFEGGEKLFF.

The chain links TRBV15 to TRBJ1-4, with 7 bases lining up with TRBD1. With V trimmed by 8 bases and J by 4 bases, 4 bases remained unmatched. Germline-derived CDR1 and CDR2 are LNHNV and YYDKDF (reference sequence). The CDR3 totals 13 residues. CDR3 in DNA: TGTGCCACCTCCGGACAGGATAATGAAAAACTGTTTTTT. It encodes CATSGQDNEKLFF.

Comments on this clone: One end of the junction is discordant with germline, which a read error may explain. This chain connects TRBV7-7 to TRBJ1-4, with D perhaps matching TRBD1 (6 bases). This CDR3 spans 13 amino acids. CDR1 and CDR2 from the germline V gene are SSHAT and FNYEAQ (reference sequence). CDR3 nucleotides: TGTGCTAGCAGCACAGGGCCGGGTGAAAAACTGTTTTTT. Its protein is CASSTGPGEKLFF.

The rearrangement links TRBV4-1 to TRBJ2-7; 8 bases map to TRBD1. Germline trimming cut 3 bases from V and 5 bases from J; bases unmatched to any gene: 9. The CDR3 runs to 15 residues. The germline gives CDR1 MGHRA, CDR2 YSYEKL. Here the CDR3 DNA reads TGCGCCAGCAGCCAGCTAGACAGGGGCAGCCACGAGCAGTACTTC. Translated, it gives CASSQLDRGSHEQYF.

In its sample, this clone was seen a few times. The chain combines TRBV7-3 with TRBJ2-1; D unresolved. Germline CDR1 reads SGHTA; CDR2 reads FQGTGA. The CDR3 spans 11 residues. The V and J ends lost 2 bases and 8 bases respectively, with 4 bases between them. This CDR3 reads CASSLGDEQFF. CDR3 coding DNA: TGTGCCAGCAGCTTAGGGGATGAGCAGTTCTTC.

The genes are TRBV27 and TRBJ2-1; D possibly corresponds to TRBD1 (5 bases). Germline V gene sequence: CDR1 MNHEY, CDR2 SMNVEV (reference sequence). The length of the CDR3 is 16 residues. V was pared by 5 bases and J by 4 bases, with 18 bases between. This CDR3 reads CASSPLLLSGYNEQFF. The CDR3 nucleotides read TGTGCCAGCAGTCCACTACTGTTATCAGGGTACAATGAGCAGTTCTTC.

This chain uses TRBV13 with TRBJ1-5, with TRBD1 matching over 10 bases. The CDR3 loop spans 13 amino acids. The ends lost 5 bases at V and 6 bases at J; junction bases unmatched: 1. In germline, CDR1 is PRHDT, CDR2 FYEKMQ (reference sequence). CDR3 protein: CASSGQGVQPQHF. For the CDR3, the DNA is TGTGCCAGCAGCGGACAGGGGGTTCAGCCCCAGCATTTT.

This clone appeared once. This chain connects TRBV29-1 to TRBJ2-7; 7 bases match TRBD1. The germline CDR1 and CDR2 sequences are SQVTM and ANQGSEA. This CDR3 has 15 residues. The V and J ends lost 2 bases and 3 bases, in that order; junction bases with no gene match: 10. As DNA, the CDR3 is TGCAGCGTTGAAATAATCGGACAGGAGGACTACGAGCAGTACTTC. This translates into CSVEIIGQEDYEQYF.

This chain links TRBV7-2 with TRBJ1-3, with TRBD1 as a possible D gene (5 bases). The V end was cut by 5 bases, the J end by 3 bases, with 11 bases between. The V gene's germline CDR1 is SGHTA and CDR2 FQGNSA. This CDR3 region has 14 residues. This CDR3 reads CASSPWGLGNTIYF. CDR3 nucleotides: TGTGCCAGCAGCCCATGGGGCCTTGGAAACACCATATATTTT.